Shown below are 21 T cell receptor beta chains from a single sample sequenced in a study of blood T cell repertoires in COVID-19. Clones were read by immunoSEQ multiplex PCR, and TCRdb kept only the in-frame ones, dropping some. Of about 480,000 clones listed, 70% to 90% are singletons. Material for sequencing was PBMCs or T cells enriched from blood (not recorded which). These receptors were taken from a middle-aged woman who had recovered from COVID-19.

V usage is TRBV14 and J usage is TRBJ1-2, with no clear D. The V end lost 2 bases, the J end lost 4 bases, and 5 bases lay between the germline ends. This CDR3 comprises 12 residues. CDR1 and CDR2 (germline): SGHDN, FVKESK. The CDR3 spells CASSQSGYGYTF. The CDR3 DNA follows: TGTGCCAGCAGCCAATCGGGCTATGGCTACACCTTC. Drawing the rest from reference TRBV14 and TRBJ1-2, the complete variable domain is EAGVTQFPSHSVIEKGQTVTLRCDPISGHDNLYWYRRVMGKEIKFLLHFVKESKQDESGMPNNRFLAERTGGTYSTLKVQPAELEDSGVYFCASSQSGYGYTFGSGTRLTVV.

The chain uses TRBV5-1 and TRBJ2-1; 7 nucleotides match TRBD1. V lost 1 base to trimming and J lost 5 bases; unmatched junction nucleotides: 18. CDR3 size: 19 residues. Germline V gene sequence: CDR1 SGHRS, CDR2 YFSETQ. CDR3 in amino acids: CASSLREQGSKQNDNEQFF. The CDR3 DNA reads as TGCGCCAGCAGCTTGCGGGAACAGGGGTCAAAACAAAATGACAATGAGCAGTTCTTC.

This chain uses TRBV2 with TRBJ2-1, with D perhaps TRBD2 (5 bases). V was cut by 11 bases and J by 6 bases, with 14 bases left in between. Germline V gene lookup returns CDR1 SNHLY and CDR2 FYNNEI. The CDR3 extends over 12 amino acids. The CDR3 loop is CASRTVINEQFF. In nucleotides, the CDR3 is TGTGCCTCAAGGACTGTGATCAATGAGCAGTTCTTC.

The rearrangement joins TRBV6-5 to TRBJ2-1; tentatively, D is TRBD2 (6 bases). CDR1 and CDR2 from the germline V gene are MNHEY and SVGAGI. The CDR3 covers 14 residues. Trimming stripped 6 bases from V and 9 bases from J, with 18 bases between. CDR3 DNA: TGTGCCAGCAGGGTGGGGGGAGTTGCCACTGAGCAGTTCTTC. Translating gives CASRVGGVATEQFF.

This sequence joins TRBV6-2 or TRBV6-3 and TRBJ2-1, with TRBD1 identical over 7 bases. The CDR3 has 14 amino acids. In germline, CDR1 is MNHEY, CDR2 SVGEGT. V shed 2 bases, J shed 9 bases, and the junction held 7 bases outside the gene matches. CDR3 sequence (DNA): TGTGCCAGCAGTTACCGGGACAGTCAGGGTGAGCAGTTCTTC. Amino acids: CASSYRDSQGEQFF.

The V and J genes are TRBV4-3 and TRBJ2-2, with D perhaps TRBD1 (5 bases). The V gene lost 6 bases and the J gene lost 0 bases, with 14 bases spanning the gap. This CDR3 contains 16 residues. Germline V lookup: CDR1 LGHNA, CDR2 YSLEER. The CDR3 here is CASRSQDRPNTGELFF. DNA for the CDR3: TGCGCCAGCAGGTCACAAGACAGACCGAACACCGGGGAGCTGTTTTTT.

The chain joins TRBV5-6 to TRBJ1-3; the D gene is possibly TRBD1 (5 bases). CDR1 is SGHDT and CDR2 is YYEEEE in the germline V gene. The germline V and J ends were trimmed by 2 bases and 7 bases, with 10 bases remaining between them. This CDR3 is 13 amino acids long. CDR3 amino acids: CASSFSGRNTIYF. The DNA of the CDR3 is TGTGCCAGCAGCTTTTCAGGGCGGAACACCATATATTTT. Full variable domain (missing parts from reference TRBV5-6 and TRBJ1-3): DAGVTQSPTHLIKTRGQQVTLRCSPKSGHDTVSWYQQALGQGPQFIFQYYEEEERQRGNFPDRFSGHQFPNYSSELNVNALLLGDSALYLCASSFSGRNTIYFGEGSWLTVV.

J is TRBJ2-1 and V is TRBV20-1; D is undetermined. From germline, CDR1 is DFQATT and CDR2 SNEGSKA (reference sequence). V dropped 3 bases and J dropped 9 bases, with 9 bases sitting between them. The CDR3 length is 11 residues. The CDR3 region is CSARISPEQFF. CDR3 DNA sequence: TGCAGTGCTAGGATCAGTCCTGAGCAGTTCTTC.

This chain links TRBV29-1 with TRBJ1-2; D remains unclear. Germline CDR1 reads SQVTM; CDR2 reads ANQGSEA. Between the trimmed V and J ends, which lost 4 bases and 5 bases, there was a span of 11 bases. CDR3 size: 12 residues. The CDR3 DNA sequence: TGCAGCGTTGGCGGATACGAATATGGCTACACCTTC. Protein: CSVGGYEYGYTF. The entire variable domain, with the rest obtained from reference TRBV29-1 and TRBJ1-2, is as follows: SAVISQKPSRDICQRGTSLTIQCQVDSQVTMMFWYRQQPGQSLTLIATANQGSEATYESGFVIDKFPISRPNLTFSTLTVSNMSPEDSSIYLCSVGGYEYGYTFGSGTRLTVV.

In its sample, this clone was seen once. This chain connects TRBV27 to TRBJ2-1, with D perhaps TRBD1 (6 bases). The CDR3 sequence is 17 residues long. Germline lookup yields CDR1 MNHEY and CDR2 SMNVEV (reference sequence). V dropped 2 bases and J dropped 5 bases, with 19 bases sitting between them. The chain's CDR3 is CASSLNPGATLNNEQFF. The CDR3 region has the DNA TGTGCCAGCAGTTTAAACCCAGGGGCCACCCTGAACAATGAGCAGTTCTTC.

The chain couples TRBV18 to TRBJ1-2, with TRBD1 as a possible D gene (5 bases). CDR3 length: 13 residues. Germline CDR1 KGHSH, CDR2 LQKENI. Trimming removed 1 base at V and 6 bases at J, with 9 bases between. The DNA for the CDR3 is TGTGCCAGCTCACCACGGACACTGGATGGCTACACCTTC. Protein sequence: CASSPRTLDGYTF.

Of note for this clone: Other nucleotide sequences in the sample specify the same CDR3. V and J are TRBV18 and TRBJ2-1, with D unclear. The CDR3 runs to 13 residues. Germline V gene data show CDR1 as KGHSH and CDR2 as LQKENI. V lost 3 bases, J lost 6 bases, and 9 bases lay in between. This chain's CDR3 is CASSPPSSNEQFF. CDR3 DNA sequence: TGTGCCAGCTCACCCCCGAGTTCCAATGAGCAGTTCTTC.

The chain has TRBV10-2 and TRBJ1-2; 8 nucleotides align to TRBD1. The CDR3 spans 12 residues. Germline V CDR1 and CDR2: WSHSY, SAAADI. Unmatched junction bases numbered 3, after V lost 4 bases and J lost 8 bases. CDR3 in amino acids: CASSGTGSGYTF. CDR3 in DNA: TGCGCCAGCAGTGGGACAGGGAGCGGCTACACCTTC.

The V gene is TRBV18, the J gene TRBJ1-1, with TRBD1 matching over 7 bases. CDR3 size: 18 residues. J was trimmed by 1 base and V by 1 base; bases with no gene match: 12. Germline-derived CDR1 and CDR2 are KGHSH and LQKENI. The DNA of the CDR3 is TGTGCCAGCTCACCACAAGGGGGCGTTGGAATTGGGAACACTGAAGCTTTCTTT. Protein product: CASSPQGGVGIGNTEAFF.

The chain combines TRBV28 with TRBJ1-6; D is ambiguous. The V and J ends lost 1 base and 8 bases respectively, with 12 bases between them. CDR1 and CDR2 (germline): MDHEN, SYDVKM. This CDR3 spans 15 amino acids. This CDR3 reads CASSLLAGRDSPLHF. The CDR3 DNA reads as TGTGCCAGCAGTTTATTAGCGGGAAGAGATTCACCCCTCCACTTT.

This clone was seen a handful of times. This chain joins TRBV9 and TRBJ2-1, with 11 bases identical to TRBD2. The ends lost 4 bases at V and 7 bases at J; junction bases unmatched: 13. The germline CDR1 and CDR2 sequences are SGDLS and YYNGEE. There are 17 residues in the CDR3. This CDR3 is CASSSHSGRAPPNEQFF. CDR3 nucleotide sequence: TGTGCCAGCAGCTCCCATAGCGGGAGGGCCCCTCCGAATGAGCAGTTCTTC.

The chain combines TRBV6-2 or TRBV6-3 with TRBJ1-3; D gene unclear. CDR1 MNHEY and CDR2 SVGEGT come from the germline V gene. The CDR3 contains 16 residues. The V and J ends lost 6 bases and 0 bases respectively, with 15 bases between them. CDR3 protein: CASSRISDYSGNTIYF. CDR3 in DNA: TGTGCCAGCAGCCGAATCAGCGACTACTCTGGAAACACCATATATTTT.

The chain recombines TRBV19 with TRBJ2-1, with D possibly being TRBD2 (7 bases). This CDR3 is 17 amino acids long. Germline CDR1 LNHDA, CDR2 SQIVND (reference sequence). V shed 10 bases and J shed 0 bases, with 22 bases lying between them. CDR3 region: CATGASGKGGSYNEQFF. CDR3 in DNA: TGTGCCACTGGGGCTAGCGGAAAAGGGGGCTCCTACAATGAGCAGTTCTTC.

This chain uses TRBV5-1 with TRBJ1-2; D uncertain. Deletions cut 4 bases from V and 2 bases from J, with 18 bases between. The CDR3 is 16 amino acids. The germline V gene encodes CDR1 SGHRS and CDR2 YFSETQ. CDR3 in DNA: TGCGCCAGCAGCCCGGAGTACTCAAGCGACAACTATGGCTACACCTTC. Protein product: CASSPEYSSDNYGYTF.

V gene TRBV4-3 combines with J gene TRBJ1-2, with D hard to call. This CDR3 has 14 residues. The germline V gene has CDR1 LGHNA and CDR2 YSLEER. Trimming shortened V by 1 base and J by 8 bases, and 14 bases separated the two germline ends. The chain's CDR3 is CASSQGPRGFGYTF. The DNA for the CDR3 is TGCGCCAGCAGCCAAGGGCCCAGAGGGTTCGGCTACACCTTC.

This sequence joins TRBV20-1 and TRBJ2-3; TRBD2 matches 12 bases. The CDR3 runs 16 residues. CDR1 DFQATT and CDR2 SNEGSKA come from the germline V gene (reference sequence). V trimming: 3 bases; J trimming: 4 bases; junction bases outside the gene matches: 8. This CDR3 reads CSASLLAGGNADTQYF. The CDR3 region has the DNA TGCAGTGCTAGTTTGCTAGCGGGAGGGAACGCAGATACGCAGTATTTT.